This T cell receptor (beta chain) was sequenced during a study of T cells in Graves' hyperthyroidism and ophthalmopathy. Using RNA transcripts as the source, TCR beta CDR3 regions were amplified. RT-PCR in the first round (using the HTBI primer set) targeted the TCR CDR3. TCRdb re-called the multiplex PCR reads through MiXCR, storing one row per CDR3 protein. The sample records roughly 200,000 distinct CDR3 sequences, around 19% being singletons. This clonotype was counted a few times. The CDR3 covers 12 residues. In germline, CDR1 is GTSNPN, CDR2 SVGIG (reference sequence). Trimming took off 3 bases at V and 4 bases at J, with 7 bases between the two ends.

The specimen sequenced was blood. This sequence joins TRBV30 and TRBJ2-1; no reliable D call. This TCR derives from a man aged 40-49 years with Graves' hyperthyroidism. CDR3 nucleotide sequence: TGTGCCTGGAGACCGATTTACAATGAGCAGTTCTTC. This codes for CAWRPIYNEQFF.